This TCR beta chain was documented in a study of cytomegalovirus exposure and HLA in healthy donors. Study-level results: According to a later analysis, TCR clusters from the first cohort tended to co-occur in the 120 or so validation repertoires.

The method was immunoSEQ multiplex PCR; TCRdb's version includes in-frame clones alone and lacks a portion of them. The sample shows about 130,000 clones, around 90% of them seen only once. This CDR3 is built from 15 residues. Trimming shortened V by 0 bases and J by 7 bases, and 12 bases separated the two germline ends. CDR1 is KGHSY, CDR2 FQNENV, per germline. This clone has only one observation. The target antigen is unknown. The receptor comes from a woman in her twenties or thirties in good health and CMV-seropositive. Material for sequencing was PBMCs. This sequence joins TRBV16 and TRBJ1-4; possibly TRBD1 for D (5 bases). The CDR3 reads CASSQSPGRGEKLFF. The CDR3 nucleotides read TGTGCCAGCAGCCAATCGCCGGGGAGGGGTGAAAAACTGTTTTTT.